These T cell receptor beta chains were read from a single sample in a study of identical twins. TCRdb used MiXCR to reprocess the 5' RACE reads, holding one entry per CDR3 protein. This sample yields 1.5 million to 2 million distinct CDR3 sequences, of which about 31% are seen a single time; more than 0.25% belongs to the top ten. The sequenced material came from cord blood. The receptors were sampled from a newborn girl in good health. Each CDR3 is given with its conserved first and last residue. The order of the fields is J gene, V gene, clone size, D gene, CDR3 DNA, CDR3 protein. D genes are given only for firm matches. Where a row states a size, it is once, few, many or the class of an expanded clone; other rows omit it.

TRBJ2-7 TRBV29-1 few . TGCAGCGTTGAACAGAGGACTACTCCTTTATCCTACGAGCAGTACTTC CSVEQRTTPLSYEQYF
TRBJ1-5 TRBV6-2/TRBV6-3 few . TGTGCCAGCAGTACGGACAGTAGCAATCAGCCCCAGCATTTT CASSTDSSNQPQHF
TRBJ2-5 TRBV28 . TRBD1 TGTGCCAGCAGTTTACCACCCGGACAGGGGCATACGACCCAGTACTTC CASSLPPGQGHTTQYF
TRBJ2-7 TRBV4-1 few . TGCGCCAGCAGCCAAGCTCTGCGGGACCGGTTTGGCGAGCAGTACTTC CASSQALRDRFGEQYF
TRBJ2-1 TRBV27 few . TGTGCCAGCCGTTTTGGGGGGGCTAATGAGCAGTTCTTC CASRFGGANEQFF
TRBJ1-2 TRBV10-3 many . TGTGCCATCTCCGGTGGAACCCCTAACTATGGCTACACCTTC CAISGGTPNYGYTF
TRBJ1-1 TRBV29-1 . . TGCAGCGTTGAAGTTGCGAGTACTGAAGCTTTCTTT CSVEVASTEAFF
TRBJ1-5 TRBV20-1 few . TGCAGTGCTACACAGGGTGTCCGGACGTCCTATCGGAATAGCAATCAGCCCCAGCATTTT CSATQGVRTSYRNSNQPQHF
TRBJ2-3 TRBV6-6 many . TGTGCCAGCAGTTACTCGCCCCGCGGGGGCAGCACAGATACGCAGTATTTT CASSYSPRGGSTDTQYF
TRBJ1-2 TRBV7-9 . . TGTGCCAGCAGCTTAAATTCGGGGGGCGGCTATGGCTACACCTTC CASSLNSGGGYGYTF